A selection of T cell receptor beta chains follows, all from one sample in a study of blood T cell repertoires in COVID-19. Clones were sequenced by immunoSEQ multiplex PCR, and TCRdb holds only the in-frame ones, with some missing. Of about 170,000 clones listed, approximately 92% are singletons. The sequencing sample was made of peripheral blood. The receptors originated from a woman between 50 and 59 years old with acute or convalescent COVID-19. The CDR3 runs from the conserved cysteine through the conserved F or W. The D gene is left open where the match is weak. Expanded clones are given a class, and other clones once, few, many or no size at all.

v_call	d_call	j_call	clone_size	cdr3_aa	cdr3_nt
TRBV28	NA	TRBJ1-2	NA	CASIPSGTYGYTF	TGTGCCAGCATACCATCAGGGACTTATGGCTACACCTTC
TRBV2	NA	TRBJ2-1	NA	CASSISYNEQFF	TGTGCCAGCAGTATATCCTACAATGAGCAGTTCTTC
TRBV6-5	NA	TRBJ1-1	NA	CASSYRLGNTEAFF	TGTGCCAGCAGTTACAGGCTAGGGAACACTGAAGCTTTCTTT
TRBV2	TRBD1	TRBJ1-5	NA	CASSEGQFNQPQHF	TGTGCCAGCAGTGAGGGACAGTTCAATCAGCCCCAGCATTTT
TRBV27	NA	TRBJ1-3	NA	CASSLYRDSGNTIYF	TGTGCCAGCAGTTTATACAGGGACTCTGGAAACACCATATATTTT
TRBV19	NA	TRBJ1-1	NA	CASGQEDAFF	TGTGCCAGCGGCCAGGAGGACGCTTTCTTT
TRBV30	TRBD1	TRBJ1-1	NA	CASLRGREVMNTEAFF	TGTGCCTCCCTCAGGGGGCGAGAGGTCATGAACACTGAAGCTTTCTTT
TRBV10-2	NA	TRBJ2-7	NA	CASSGGLRYEQYF	TGCGCCAGCAGTGGGGGACTTCGGTACGAGCAGTACTTC
TRBV4-3	NA	TRBJ1-4	NA	CASSQEKVKGEDYEKLFF	TGCGCCAGCAGCCAAGAAAAGGTAAAAGGGGAGGATTATGAAAAACTGTTTTTT
TRBV3-1/TRBV3-2	TRBD2	TRBJ2-1	NA	CASSQVEREYPNEQFF	TGTGCCAGCAGCCAGGTTGAGCGGGAGTATCCCAATGAGCAGTTCTTC
TRBV7-2	NA	TRBJ1-5	NA	CASSMDSNQPQHF	TGTGCCAGCAGCATGGACAGTAATCAGCCCCAGCATTTT
TRBV7-2	TRBD1	TRBJ1-6	NA	CASSLGTGNSPLHF	TGTGCCAGCAGCCTGGGGACAGGCAATTCACCCCTCCACTTT
TRBV28	NA	TRBJ1-1	NA	CASSPIIRANTEAFF	TGTGCCAGCAGTCCCATCATCAGGGCGAACACTGAAGCTTTCTTT
TRBV28	NA	TRBJ1-1	NA	CASSFTGGTEAFF	TGTGCCAGCAGTTTTACTGGTGGCACTGAAGCTTTCTTT
TRBV12-3/TRBV12-4	NA	TRBJ1-6	NA	CASRVGVSSPLHF	TGTGCCAGCAGGGTAGGGGTGTCTTCACCCCTCCACTTT
TRBV12-3/TRBV12-4	NA	TRBJ2-1	NA	CASSDAGDNEQFF	TGTGCCAGCAGTGATGCAGGGGACAATGAGCAGTTCTTC
TRBV15	TRBD2	TRBJ2-5	NA	CATSGRLAGHQETQYF	TGTGCCACCAGCGGGAGGCTAGCGGGCCACCAAGAGACCCAGTACTTC
TRBV28	NA	TRBJ1-5	NA	CASSFIDTTNQPQHF	TGTGCCAGCAGCTTCATTGACACGACCAATCAGCCCCAGCATTTT
TRBV11-2	TRBD2	TRBJ2-7	NA	CASSLSGGGETYEQYF	TGTGCCAGCAGCTTAAGCGGCGGGGGGGAAACCTACGAGCAGTACTTC
TRBV6-5	TRBD1	TRBJ2-1	NA	CASSRDRGEDEQFF	TGTGCCAGCAGCCGGGACAGGGGGGAAGATGAGCAGTTCTTC
TRBV2	TRBD1	TRBJ1-2	NA	CASIIGQVLYGYTF	TGTGCCAGTATCATCGGACAGGTTCTCTATGGCTACACCTTC
TRBV6-5	TRBD1	TRBJ2-5	NA	CASTGPGGTQYF	TGTGCCAGCACCGGTCCAGGGGGGACCCAGTACTTC
TRBV7-9	NA	TRBJ1-2	NA	CASSLGGGVGYGYTF	TGTGCCAGCAGCTTAGGCGGGGGCGTGGGCTATGGCTACACCTTC
TRBV28	TRBD1	TRBJ1-5	NA	CASSPDRGTQPQHF	TGTGCCAGCAGTCCGGACAGGGGTACTCAGCCCCAGCATTTT
TRBV15	NA	TRBJ1-1	NA	CATSREGGGMNTEAFF	TGTGCCACCAGCAGAGAGGGGGGTGGAATGAACACTGAAGCTTTCTTT
TRBV7-8	TRBD2	TRBJ2-1	NA	CASSLALISGRPYNEQFF	TGTGCCAGCAGCTTAGCCCTTATTAGCGGGAGACCCTACAATGAGCAGTTCTTC
TRBV7-6	NA	TRBJ2-2	NA	CASRSSANTGELFF	TGTGCCAGCAGGAGCTCTGCGAACACCGGGGAGCTGTTTTTT
TRBV21-1	NA	TRBJ2-7	once	CASSTRPDLGYEQYF	TGTGCCAGCAGCACCCGCCCGGACTTGGGATACGAGCAGTACTTC
TRBV7-9	TRBD2	TRBJ2-1	NA	CASSLPLREGLRNEQFF	TGTGCCAGCAGCTTACCGTTGCGGGAGGGCCTCCGGAATGAGCAGTTCTTC
TRBV7-9	NA	TRBJ1-6	NA	CASSLEGALHF	TGTGCCAGCAGCTTAGAAGGGGCCCTCCACTTT
TRBV11-2	TRBD1	TRBJ2-1	NA	CASSWGQGLYNEQFF	TGTGCCAGCAGCTGGGGACAGGGCCTCTACAATGAGCAGTTCTTC
TRBV5-6	NA	TRBJ2-1	NA	CASSLGQPSSYNEQFF	TGTGCCAGCAGCTTGGGACAGCCGAGCTCCTACAATGAGCAGTTCTTC
TRBV21-1	NA	TRBJ2-3	NA	CASSKGDQGADTQYF	TGTGCCAGCAGCAAAGGGGATCAGGGGGCAGATACGCAGTATTTT
TRBV10-2	NA	TRBJ2-3	NA	CASSEAVSTDTQYF	TGCGCCAGCAGTGAAGCGGTTAGCACAGATACGCAGTATTTT
TRBV3-1/TRBV3-2	NA	TRBJ1-4	NA	CASSQDRLRGKLFF	TGTGCCAGCAGCCAAGACCGTTTAAGGGGAAAACTGTTTTTT
TRBV6-5	NA	TRBJ1-1	NA	CASSYVALNTEAFF	TGTGCCAGCAGTTACGTGGCCCTGAACACTGAAGCTTTCTTT
TRBV5-1	NA	TRBJ1-1	NA	CASSPVGAEAFF	TGCGCCAGCAGCCCTGTAGGGGCTGAAGCTTTCTTT
TRBV28	NA	TRBJ1-2	NA	CASRPQDSLVYGYTF	TGTGCCAGCAGACCCCAGGACAGCCTAGTATATGGCTACACCTTC
TRBV5-1	TRBD1	TRBJ2-3	NA	CASSLGGTGTQYF	TGCGCCAGCAGCTTGGGCGGGACAGGGACGCAGTATTTT
TRBV3-1/TRBV3-2	TRBD2	TRBJ2-1	NA	CASTAGLANNEQFF	TGTGCCAGCACCGCTGGACTAGCTAACAATGAGCAGTTCTTC
TRBV4-1	NA	TRBJ2-3	NA	CASSQDGPNTDTQYF	TGCGCCAGCAGCCAAGATGGCCCCAACACAGATACGCAGTATTTT
TRBV6-5	NA	TRBJ1-1	NA	CASRGRLVEIAFF	TGTGCCAGCAGGGGGAGATTGGTAGAAATCGCTTTCTTT
TRBV5-6	TRBD1	TRBJ1-2	NA	CASSVDRGRGYTF	TGTGCCAGCAGCGTGGACAGGGGGCGAGGCTACACCTTC
TRBV30	NA	TRBJ2-7	NA	CASNRDVHEQYF	TGTGCCTCGAACAGGGATGTCCACGAGCAGTACTTC
TRBV19	TRBD2	TRBJ2-7	NA	CASSAPTSGTYEQYF	TGTGCCAGTAGTGCCCCGACTAGCGGCACCTACGAGCAGTACTTC
TRBV27	NA	TRBJ1-4	NA	CASRPRATNEKLFF	TGTGCCAGCAGGCCCAGGGCAACTAATGAAAAACTGTTTTTT
TRBV5-6	TRBD2	TRBJ2-3	NA	CASLAGVWTDTQYF	TGTGCCAGCTTGGCGGGGGTATGGACAGATACGCAGTATTTT
TRBV15	TRBD2	TRBJ2-5	NA	CATSRTGTSGGGETQYF	TGTGCCACCAGCAGAACCGGGACTAGCGGGGGAGGAGAGACCCAGTACTTC
TRBV7-6	NA	TRBJ1-4	NA	CASSLTGPTNEKLFF	TGTGCCAGCAGCTTAACAGGCCCAACTAATGAAAAACTGTTTTTT
TRBV28	NA	TRBJ1-2	NA	CASSLLAQTSYGYTF	TGTGCCAGCAGTCTATTGGCTCAAACGTCCTATGGCTACACCTTC